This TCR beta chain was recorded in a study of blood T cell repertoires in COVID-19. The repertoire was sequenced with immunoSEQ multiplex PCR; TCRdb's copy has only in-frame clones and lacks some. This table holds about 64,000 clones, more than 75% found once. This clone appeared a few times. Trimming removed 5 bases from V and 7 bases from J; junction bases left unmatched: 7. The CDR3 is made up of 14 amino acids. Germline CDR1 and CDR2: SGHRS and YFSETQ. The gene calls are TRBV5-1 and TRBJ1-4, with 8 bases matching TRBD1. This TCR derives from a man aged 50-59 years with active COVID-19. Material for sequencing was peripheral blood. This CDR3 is CASSSDRGGEKLFF. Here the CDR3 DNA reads TGCGCCAGCAGTTCTGACAGGGGTGGTGAAAAACTGTTTTTT.